This TCR beta chain is from a study of blood T cell repertoires in COVID-19. About the research overall: The analysed material was cDNA or gDNA that came from T cells, B-cell-depleted T cells, or PBMCs.

Per the original methods: The authors estimated nucleated cell counts from reference gene primer amplification. Clones were read by immunoSEQ multiplex PCR, and TCRdb kept only the in-frame ones, dropping some. That table supplies the V and J calls and clone size; D and trimming were determined from the DNA. Here the sample spans fewer than 300,000 clones, about 90% being singletons. The origin of this receptor is a woman in her forties or fifties with acute or convalescent COVID-19. The sample was peripheral blood.

The CDR3 here is CASSLVSASSYEQYF. The CDR3 nucleotides are TGCGCCAGCAGCTTGGTCTCAGCGAGCTCCTACGAGCAGTACTTC. The rearrangement uses TRBV5-1 and TRBJ2-7; D remains unclear. CDR3 length equals 15 residues. V was shortened by 0 bases and J by 0 bases, with 10 bases between the two germline ends. The germline CDR1 and CDR2 sequences are SGHRS and YFSETQ.